This T cell receptor beta chain derives from a study of T-cell memory formation after mild COVID-19. TCRdb reanalysed the 5' RACE reads using MiXCR and keeps one entry per CDR3 protein. Of approximately 270,000 distinct CDR3 sequences in the sample, 15% to 20% are singletons; the top ten hold less than 30%. The CDR3 is made up of 15 amino acids. Unmatched junction bases numbered 6, after V lost 4 bases and J lost 1 base. Germline lookup yields CDR1 LGHNA and CDR2 YNFKEQ. V and J are TRBV4-2 and TRBJ2-5; 7 positions match TRBD1. This receptor was taken from a man between 18 and 29 years old who had mild COVID-19 (a few samples of this study predate the infection). Cell type and time point are not known. Source material: PBMCs or a T cell subset sorted from them (not recorded which). CDR3 in amino acids: CASSLWDSLQETQYF. The CDR3 DNA follows: TGTGCCAGCAGCCTTTGGGACAGCCTCCAAGAGACCCAGTACTTC.